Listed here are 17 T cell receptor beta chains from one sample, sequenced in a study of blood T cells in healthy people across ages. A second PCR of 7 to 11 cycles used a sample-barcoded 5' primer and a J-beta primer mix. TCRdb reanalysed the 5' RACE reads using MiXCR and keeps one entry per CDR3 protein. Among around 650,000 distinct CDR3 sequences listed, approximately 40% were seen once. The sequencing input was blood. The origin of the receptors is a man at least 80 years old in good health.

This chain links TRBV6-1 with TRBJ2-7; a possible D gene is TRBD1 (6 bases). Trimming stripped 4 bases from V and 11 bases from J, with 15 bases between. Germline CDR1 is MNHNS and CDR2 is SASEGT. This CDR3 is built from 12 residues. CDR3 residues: CASSAQGKVEYF. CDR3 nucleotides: TGTGCCAGCAGTGCACAGGGTAAAGTGGAGTACTTC.

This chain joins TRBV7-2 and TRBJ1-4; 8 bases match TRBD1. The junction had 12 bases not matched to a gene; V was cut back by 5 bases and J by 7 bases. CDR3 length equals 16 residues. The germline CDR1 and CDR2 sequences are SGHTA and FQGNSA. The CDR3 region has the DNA TGTGCCAGCAGCCCCCGGACAGGGTTCGGTGGTGAAAAACTGTTTTTT. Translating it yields CASSPRTGFGGEKLFF.

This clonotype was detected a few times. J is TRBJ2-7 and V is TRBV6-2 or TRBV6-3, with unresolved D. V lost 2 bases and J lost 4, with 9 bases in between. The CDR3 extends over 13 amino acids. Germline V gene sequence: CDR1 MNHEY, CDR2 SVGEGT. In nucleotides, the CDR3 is TGTGCCAGCAGTTACGGCGGAGAATACGAGCAGTACTTC. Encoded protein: CASSYGGEYEQYF.

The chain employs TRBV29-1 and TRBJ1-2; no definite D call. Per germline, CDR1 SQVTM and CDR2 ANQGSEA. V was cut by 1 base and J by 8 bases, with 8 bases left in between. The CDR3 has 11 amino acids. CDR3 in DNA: TGCAGCGTTGAAGTTCCCGGGGGCTACACCTTC. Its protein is CSVEVPGGYTF.

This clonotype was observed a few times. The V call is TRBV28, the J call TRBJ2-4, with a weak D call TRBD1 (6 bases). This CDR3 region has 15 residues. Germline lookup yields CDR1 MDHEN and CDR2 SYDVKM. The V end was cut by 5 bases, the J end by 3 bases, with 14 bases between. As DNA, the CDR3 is TGTGCCAGCAGTCCCCGGACAGTAGTCAAAAACATTCAGTACTTC. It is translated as CASSPRTVVKNIQYF.

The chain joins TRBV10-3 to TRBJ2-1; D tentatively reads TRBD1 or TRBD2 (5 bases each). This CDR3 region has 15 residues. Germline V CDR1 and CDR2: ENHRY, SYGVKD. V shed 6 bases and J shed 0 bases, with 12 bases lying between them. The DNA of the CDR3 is TGTGCCATCAGGAGGGGCGGCAGCTCCTACAATGAGCAGTTCTTC. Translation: CAIRRGGSSYNEQFF.

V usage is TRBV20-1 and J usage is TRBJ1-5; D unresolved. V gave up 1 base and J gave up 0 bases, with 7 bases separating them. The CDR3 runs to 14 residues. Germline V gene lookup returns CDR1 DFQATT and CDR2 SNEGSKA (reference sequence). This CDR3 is CSARAQVSNQPQHF. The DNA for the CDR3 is TGCAGTGCTAGAGCCCAGGTTAGCAATCAGCCCCAGCATTTT.

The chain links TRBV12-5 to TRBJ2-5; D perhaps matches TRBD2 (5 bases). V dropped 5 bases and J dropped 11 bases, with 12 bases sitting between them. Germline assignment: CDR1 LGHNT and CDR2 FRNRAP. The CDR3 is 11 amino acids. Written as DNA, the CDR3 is TGTGCTAGTGGTACGGACTTACAGCAGTACTTC. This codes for CASGTDLQQYF.

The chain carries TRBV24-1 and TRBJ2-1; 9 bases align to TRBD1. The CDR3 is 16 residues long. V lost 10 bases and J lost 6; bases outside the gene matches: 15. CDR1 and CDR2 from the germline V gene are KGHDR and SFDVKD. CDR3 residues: CATGGRWTGESNEQFF. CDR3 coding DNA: TGTGCCACGGGAGGGAGGTGGACAGGGGAAAGCAATGAGCAGTTCTTC.

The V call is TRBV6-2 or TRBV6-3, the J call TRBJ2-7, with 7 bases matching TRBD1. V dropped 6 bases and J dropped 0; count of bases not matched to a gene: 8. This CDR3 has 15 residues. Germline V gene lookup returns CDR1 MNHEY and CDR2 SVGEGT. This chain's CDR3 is CASSHTDRASYEQYF. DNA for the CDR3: TGTGCCAGCAGCCACACCGACAGGGCCTCCTACGAGCAGTACTTC.

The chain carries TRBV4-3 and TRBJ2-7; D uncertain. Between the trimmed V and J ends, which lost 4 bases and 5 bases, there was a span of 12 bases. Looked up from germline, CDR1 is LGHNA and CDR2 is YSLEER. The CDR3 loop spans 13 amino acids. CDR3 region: CASSPSLGHEQYF. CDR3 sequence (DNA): TGCGCCAGCAGCCCGTCGCTAGGGCACGAGCAGTACTTC.

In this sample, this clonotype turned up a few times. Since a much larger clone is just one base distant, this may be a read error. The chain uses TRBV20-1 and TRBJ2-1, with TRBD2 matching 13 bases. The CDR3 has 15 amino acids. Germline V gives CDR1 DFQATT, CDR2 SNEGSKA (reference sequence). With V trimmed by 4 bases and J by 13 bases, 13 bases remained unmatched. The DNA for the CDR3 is TGCAGTGCTAAAGAGACTAGCGGGGGGACGGAGACCCAGTTCTTC. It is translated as CSAKETSGGTETQFF.

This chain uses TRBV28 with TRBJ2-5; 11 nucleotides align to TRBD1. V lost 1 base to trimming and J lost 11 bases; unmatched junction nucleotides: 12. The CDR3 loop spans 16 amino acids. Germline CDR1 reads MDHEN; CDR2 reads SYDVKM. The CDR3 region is CASSLSPGQGVREQYF. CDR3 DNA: TGTGCCAGCAGTTTATCACCGGGACAGGGGGTTCGTGAGCAGTACTTC.

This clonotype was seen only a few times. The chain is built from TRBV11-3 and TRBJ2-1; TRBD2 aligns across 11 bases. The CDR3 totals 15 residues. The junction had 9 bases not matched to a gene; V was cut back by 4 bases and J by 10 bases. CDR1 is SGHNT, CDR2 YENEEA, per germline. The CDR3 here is CASSSSGRPTREQFF. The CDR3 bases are TGTGCCAGCAGCTCTAGCGGGAGGCCTACTCGAGAGCAGTTCTTC.

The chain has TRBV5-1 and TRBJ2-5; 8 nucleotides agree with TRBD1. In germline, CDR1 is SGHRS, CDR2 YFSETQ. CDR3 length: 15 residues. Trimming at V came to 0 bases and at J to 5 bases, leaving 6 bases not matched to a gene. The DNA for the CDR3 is TGCGCCAGCAGCTTGGCCCTTACAGGGGGTGAGACCCAGTACTTC. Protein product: CASSLALTGGETQYF.

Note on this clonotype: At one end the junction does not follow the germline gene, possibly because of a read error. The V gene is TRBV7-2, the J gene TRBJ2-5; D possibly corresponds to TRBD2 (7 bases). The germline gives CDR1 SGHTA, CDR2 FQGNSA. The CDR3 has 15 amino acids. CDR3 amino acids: CASSWGGDSQEAQYF. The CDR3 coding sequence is TGTGCCAGCAGCTGGGGGGGCGACAGTCAAGAGGCCCAGTACTTC.

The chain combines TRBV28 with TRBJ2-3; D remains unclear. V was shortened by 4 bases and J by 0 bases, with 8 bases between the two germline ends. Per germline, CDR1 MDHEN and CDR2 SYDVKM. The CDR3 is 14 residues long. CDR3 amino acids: CASSSSPSTDTQYF. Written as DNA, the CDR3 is TGTGCCAGCAGTTCCTCACCTAGCACAGATACGCAGTATTTT.